A single sample is the source of the 17 T cell receptor beta chains below, sequenced in a study of OX40 agonist ivuxolimab in advanced cancers. Sequenced by immunoSEQ multiplex PCR; TCRdb stores in-frame clones only, minus some. The table shows about 20,000 clones, with 80% to 90% occurring only once. Sequenced material: CD4+ or CD8+ T cells sorted from blood, taken in a trial of the OX40 agonist ivuxolimab. These receptors all stem from an adult with an advanced solid tumor such as melanoma, head and neck, liver or kidney cancer.

The chain employs TRBV15 and TRBJ2-7, with D unclear. The CDR3 contains 16 residues. Between the trimmed V and J ends, which lost 3 bases and 1 base, there was a span of 16 bases. Germline lookup yields CDR1 LNHNV and CDR2 YYDKDF (reference sequence). CDR3 nucleotides: TGTGCCACCAGCAGTGGTAGTGCGACTGAATCCTACGAGCAGTACTTC. It specifies CATSSGSATESYEQYF.

This clone has only one observation. Relative to the germline gene, one junction end is altered; a read error may explain this. The rearrangement uses TRBV7-6 and TRBJ2-7, with TRBD2 matching over 7 bases. The CDR3 is 16 residues long. Per the germline V gene, CDR1 is SGHVS and CDR2 is FNYEAQ. CDR3 DNA: TGTGCCAGCAGCTTAGCGGGGGGGTTGGCAGCTTACGAGCAGTGCTTC. It translates to CASSLAGGLAAYEQCF.

This clone was picked up a small number of times. J is TRBJ1-1 and V is TRBV5-6; unclear D gene. The germline CDR1 and CDR2 sequences are SGHDT and YYEEEE. V shed 0 bases and J shed 0 bases, with 6 bases lying between them. The CDR3 is 14 amino acids. CDR3 protein: CASSLGQMNTEAFF. The DNA of the CDR3 is TGTGCCAGCAGCTTGGGGCAGATGAACACTGAAGCTTTCTTT.

V gene TRBV4-1 combines with J gene TRBJ2-7; 7 bases map to TRBD1. V lost 4 bases, J lost 5 bases, and 8 bases stayed unmatched. Germline assignment: CDR1 MGHRA and CDR2 YSYEKL. This CDR3 has 14 amino acids. This CDR3 reads CASSPAGTVDEQYF. The CDR3 DNA follows: TGCGCCAGCAGCCCAGCCGGGACAGTTGACGAGCAGTACTTC.

This chain links TRBV9 with TRBJ2-1; no clear D gene. Trimming removed 0 bases at V and 9 bases at J, with 7 bases between. CDR1 is SGDLS, CDR2 YYNGEE, per germline. This CDR3 is 12 amino acids long. For the CDR3, the DNA is TGTGCCAGCAGCGTAGGGGGAAGTGAGCAGTTCTTC. It specifies CASSVGGSEQFF.

This chain joins TRBV9 and TRBJ2-6; 7 bases line up with TRBD1. The V and J ends lost 3 bases and 1 base, in that order; junction bases with no gene match: 4. Germline CDR1 SGDLS, CDR2 YYNGEE. This CDR3 has 16 residues. CDR3 amino acids: CASSADRASGANVLTF. Here the CDR3 DNA reads TGTGCCAGCAGCGCTGACAGGGCTTCTGGGGCCAACGTCCTGACTTTC.

Only a few counts were recorded for this clone. The chain has TRBV13 and TRBJ2-3; D is uncertain. The germline CDR1 and CDR2 sequences are PRHDT and FYEKMQ (reference sequence). The CDR3 consists of 15 residues. Trimming took 5 bases from V and 2 from J, leaving 14 bases between them. This chain's CDR3 is CASSPRRVITDTQYF. The CDR3 DNA reads as TGTGCCAGCAGCCCCCGACGCGTAATCACAGATACGCAGTATTTT. The variable domain in full, with the rest retrieved from reference TRBV13 and TRBJ2-3, is AAGVIQSPRHLIKEKRETATLKCYPIPRHDTVYWYQQGPGQDPQFLISFYEKMQSDKGSIPDRFSAQQFSDYHSELNMSSLELGDSALYFCASSPRRVITDTQYFGPGTRLTVL.

V usage is TRBV4-1 and J usage is TRBJ2-7; the D gene is possibly TRBD2 (5 bases). With 2 bases removed from V and 3 bases from J, the gap between germline ends came to 14 bases. The CDR3 sequence is 15 residues long. Looked up from germline, CDR1 is MGHRA and CDR2 is YSYEKL. The CDR3 spells CASSQITGTIYEQYF. For the CDR3, the DNA is TGCGCCAGCAGCCAAATTACGGGAACCATCTACGAGCAGTACTTC.

The gene calls are TRBV19 and TRBJ2-7; tentative D call: TRBD1 (6 bases). CDR1 and CDR2 from the germline V gene are LNHDA and SQIVND (reference sequence). Trimming pared 5 bases from V and 6 bases from J, leaving 11 bases between. The CDR3 spans 12 residues. CDR3 region: CASSYTGTEQYF. The CDR3 DNA is TGTGCCAGTAGTTACACAGGGACCGAGCAGTACTTC.

For the CDR3, the DNA is TGTGCCAGCAGCTCCCCGGGGGCGGGAGTCAGGGAGCAGTACTTC. It specifies CASSSPGAGVREQYF. The V gene is TRBV7-2, the J gene TRBJ2-7, with D possibly being TRBD2 (7 bases). CDR3 size: 15 residues. V shed 4 bases and J shed 7 bases, with 20 bases lying between them. Germline V lookup: CDR1 SGHTA, CDR2 FQGNSA.

The V call is TRBV27, the J call TRBJ2-7; the D call may be TRBD1 or TRBD2 (5 bases each). With 10 bases removed from V and 2 bases from J, the gap between germline ends came to 15 bases. The CDR3 spans 13 residues. Germline assignment: CDR1 MNHEY and CDR2 SMNVEV (reference sequence). The CDR3 DNA is TGTGCCACCTCCGGGACCACGACCTACGAGCAGTACTTC. Protein product: CATSGTTTYEQYF.

CDR3 loop: CASSTDTVNTEAFF. CDR3 coding DNA: TGTGCCAGCAGTACGGACACCGTGAACACTGAAGCTTTCTTT. This chain links TRBV13 with TRBJ1-1, with D possibly TRBD1 on 5 matching bases. The V gene's germline CDR1 is PRHDT and CDR2 FYEKMQ (reference sequence). The CDR3 runs to 14 residues. Trimming took 6 bases from V and 0 from J, leaving 11 bases between them.

This clone was picked up one time. The gene calls are TRBV15 and TRBJ2-7; TRBD1 matches 7 bases. The CDR3 loop spans 14 amino acids. Germline trimming cut 4 bases from V and 1 base from J; bases unmatched to any gene: 4. Looked up from germline, CDR1 is LNHNV and CDR2 is YYDKDF (reference sequence). CDR3 nucleotides: TGTGCCACCAGCACCCAGGGGGAATCCTACGAGCAGTACTTC. This translates into CATSTQGESYEQYF.

V usage is TRBV27 and J usage is TRBJ2-7; 12 nucleotides line up with TRBD2. The V segment lost 4 bases and the J segment 7 bases; nucleotides outside the gene matches: 11. This CDR3 spans 16 amino acids. CDR1 MNHEY and CDR2 SMNVEV come from the germline V gene (reference sequence). CDR3 in DNA: TGTGCCAGCAGTTCCCTACGACTAGCGGGAGCCTTGGAGCAGTACTTC. Translating gives CASSSLRLAGALEQYF.

This clone occurred once. This CDR3 reads CASSVASGSYEQFF. CDR3 sequence (DNA): TGTGCCAGCAGCGTGGCTAGCGGGAGCTATGAGCAGTTCTTC. V and J are TRBV9 and TRBJ2-1; 10 bases line up with TRBD2. This CDR3 is built from 14 residues. Trimming removed 2 bases from V and 8 bases from J; junction bases left unmatched: 4. Per germline, CDR1 SGDLS and CDR2 YYNGEE.

The V gene is TRBV25-1, the J gene TRBJ1-1, with D possibly matching TRBD1 (6 bases). The CDR3 is 12 amino acids. Between the trimmed V and J ends, which lost 7 bases and 7 bases, there was a span of 13 bases. CDR1 and CDR2 (germline): MGHDK, SYGVNS. The DNA for the CDR3 is TGTGCCAGCACAGGGGAGGGTAATGAAGCTTTCTTT. Protein: CASTGEGNEAFF. Combining the CDR3 with reference TRBV25-1 and TRBJ1-1 gives the whole variable domain EADIYQTPRYLVIGTGKKITLECSQTMGHDKMYWYQQDPGMELHLIHYSYGVNSTEKGDLSSESTVSRIRTEHFPLTLESARPSHTSQYLCASTGEGNEAFFGQGTRLTVV.

This clone was counted only a few times. J is TRBJ1-1 and V is TRBV15; D gene ambiguous. The CDR3 has 15 amino acids. The V gene's germline CDR1 is LNHNV and CDR2 YYDKDF (reference sequence). V lost 0 bases and J lost 2, with 10 bases in between. The CDR3 DNA reads as TGTGCCACCAGCAGAGACCGGGCTAGAAACACTGAAGCTTTCTTT. The encoded protein is CATSRDRARNTEAFF.